This TCR beta chain emerged from a study of spatial heterogeneity in lung cancer. Background on the study: More beta-chain than alpha-chain sequences were consistently detected. Study-level results: The appearance of ubiquitous expanded tumor TCRs in blood was greater at resection than follow-up.

V lost 7 bases to trimming and J lost 8 bases, with 11 bases between them. Per the germline V gene, CDR1 is DFQATT and CDR2 is SNEGSKA (reference sequence). The CDR3 is 10 amino acids. Described time point: sample taken at primary tumor resection. The authors sequenced whole RNA from tumor, nontumor lung or frozen PBMC without sorting. Donors were 55 to 75 untreated early-stage non-small cell lung cancer patients. This clonotype is labeled medium-sized (0.01 to 0.1%). The antigen is not known. This beta chain came through as a stray read in a library set up for alpha chains, and its size says little. Every molecule of TCR cDNA had its own unique molecular identifier. TCRdb reprocessed the 5' RACE reads with MiXCR, giving one entry per CDR3 protein. The table records 8,500 to 9,000 distinct CDR3 sequences, roughly 4.5% of them present only once.

The V gene is TRBV20-1, the J gene TRBJ1-1; D is uncertain. This receptor was taken from a male donor with early-stage non-small cell lung cancer. The sample was PBMCs, taken at surgery. This chain's CDR3 is CSVARPEAFF. CDR3 coding DNA: TGCAGTGTCGCCCGGCCCGAAGCTTTCTTT.